This TCR beta chain was identified in a study of blood T cell repertoires in COVID-19. Study details: Collection of acute and convalescent COVID-19 samples took place in the United States, Italy and Spain. T cells, B-cell-depleted T cells, or PBMCs supplied cDNA or gDNA.

The germline CDR1 and CDR2 sequences are MNHEY and SVGAGI. Trimming cost V 1 base and J 4 bases; bases outside gene matches: 4. The CDR3 consists of 16 residues. Per the original methods: It was from reference gene primer amplification that nucleated cell counts were estimated. Sequencing used immunoSEQ multiplex PCR; TCRdb keeps in-frame clones, though not all of them. The V and J calls and clone size were taken over from that table, and D and trimming were inferred from the DNA. The data show just over 650,000 clones, 80% to 90% seen once. Material: peripheral blood. The rearrangement links TRBV6-5 to TRBJ2-1, with TRBD2 identical over 10 bases. The receptor was derived from a woman younger than 30 with acute or convalescent COVID-19. The CDR3 region has the DNA TGTGCCAGCAGTTACTTTCTAGCGGGGGAGTACAATGAGCAGTTCTTC. Its translation is CASSYFLAGEYNEQFF.